This T cell receptor (beta chain) was recorded in a study of T cells in Graves' hyperthyroidism and ophthalmopathy. Whole-study context: Peripheral blood was obtained at initial diagnosis, preceding any treatment. Study-level points and caveats: Blood shared most expanded thyroid clonotypes above 0.001.

RNA transcripts yielded amplified TCR beta CDR3 regions. Carried out on the TCR CDR3, a first-round RT-PCR used the HTBI primer set. One entry per CDR3 protein results from TCRdb running MiXCR on the multiplex PCR reads. The sample holds approximately 600,000 distinct CDR3 sequences, about 16% seen once. There are a few counts of this clonotype. Its target is unknown. Germline-derived CDR1 and CDR2 are LNHNV and YYDKDF (reference sequence). The CDR3 length is 16 residues. V shed 3 bases and J 7 bases; nucleotides not matched to a gene: 7. Patients counted as stable if ophthalmopathy did not develop within 18 months. Each diagnosis was grounded in clinical symptoms, serum thyroxine and TRAb, thyroid ultrasound, and orbital computed tomography.

This clonotype was obtained from a woman aged 25 to 45 with Graves' hyperthyroidism. Sequencing input: blood. The rearrangement uses TRBV15 and TRBJ2-4; 12 bases match TRBD1. The CDR3 DNA sequence: TGTGCCACCAGCAGGGGACAGGGGGCGCAAGGGAACATTCAGTACTTC. This gives the protein CATSRGQGAQGNIQYF.